This T cell receptor beta chain was recovered during a study of blood T cell repertoires in COVID-19. The cohort comprised adults aged roughly 18 to 90 years residing in approximately 22 US areas. The germline CDR1 and CDR2 sequences are MNHNS and SASEGT. The CDR3 runs to 13 residues. Trimming left V 1 base short and J 4 bases short, with 8 bases between. Clones were read by immunoSEQ multiplex PCR, and TCRdb kept only the in-frame ones, dropping some. Of a few hundred thousand clones listed, 85% to 90% were seen once; the top ten hold roughly 1.2%. Sequenced material: PBMCs or T cells enriched from blood (not recorded which). The TCR originated in a woman aged 18-29 years who had recovered from COVID-19. This chain links TRBV6-1 with TRBJ2-7, with a weak D call TRBD1 (5 bases). This chain's CDR3 is CASSEVTAYEQYF. The CDR3 nucleotides read TGTGCCAGCAGTGAAGTGACAGCGTACGAGCAGTACTTC.